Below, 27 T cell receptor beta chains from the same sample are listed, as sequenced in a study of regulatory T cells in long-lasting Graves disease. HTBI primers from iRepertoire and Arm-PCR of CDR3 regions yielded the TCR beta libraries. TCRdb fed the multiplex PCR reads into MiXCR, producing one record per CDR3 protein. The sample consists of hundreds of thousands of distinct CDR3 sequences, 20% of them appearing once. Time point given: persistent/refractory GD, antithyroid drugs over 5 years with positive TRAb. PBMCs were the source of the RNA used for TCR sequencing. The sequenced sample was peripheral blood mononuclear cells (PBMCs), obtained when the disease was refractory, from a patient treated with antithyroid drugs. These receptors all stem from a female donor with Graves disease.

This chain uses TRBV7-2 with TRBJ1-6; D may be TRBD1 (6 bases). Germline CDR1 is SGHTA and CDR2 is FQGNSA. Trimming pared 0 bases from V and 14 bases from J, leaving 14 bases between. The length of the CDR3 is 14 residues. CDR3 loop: CASSLAIAEGALHF. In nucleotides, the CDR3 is TGTGCCAGCAGCTTAGCGATTGCCGAGGGGGCCCTCCACTTT.

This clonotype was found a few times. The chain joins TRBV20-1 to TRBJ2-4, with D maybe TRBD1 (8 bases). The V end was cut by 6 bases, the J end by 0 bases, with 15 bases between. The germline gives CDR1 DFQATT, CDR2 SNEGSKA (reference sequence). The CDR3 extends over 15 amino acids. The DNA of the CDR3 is TGCAGTGCCGGGAGGACAGGGTTAGCCAAAAACATTCAGTACTTC. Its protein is CSAGRTGLAKNIQYF.

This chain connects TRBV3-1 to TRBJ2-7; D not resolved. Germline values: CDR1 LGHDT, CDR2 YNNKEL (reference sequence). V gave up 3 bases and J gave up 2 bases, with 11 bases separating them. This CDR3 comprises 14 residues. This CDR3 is CASSHSSIAYEQYF. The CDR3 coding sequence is TGTGCCAGCAGCCATTCGTCAATTGCCTACGAGCAGTACTTC.

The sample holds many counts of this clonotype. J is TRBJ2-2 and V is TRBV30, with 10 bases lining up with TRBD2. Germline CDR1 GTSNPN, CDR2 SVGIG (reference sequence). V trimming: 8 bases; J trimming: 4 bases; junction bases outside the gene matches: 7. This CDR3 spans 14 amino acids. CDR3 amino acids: CAASGGPTTGELFF. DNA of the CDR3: TGTGCCGCTAGCGGGGGCCCGACCACCGGGGAGCTGTTTTTT.

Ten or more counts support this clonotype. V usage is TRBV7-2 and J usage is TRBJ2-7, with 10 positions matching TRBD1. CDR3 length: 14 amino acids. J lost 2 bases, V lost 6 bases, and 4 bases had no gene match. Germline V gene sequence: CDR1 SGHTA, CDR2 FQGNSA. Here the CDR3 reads CASSWDRGAYEQYF. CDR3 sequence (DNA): TGTGCCAGCAGTTGGGACAGGGGAGCCTACGAGCAGTACTTC. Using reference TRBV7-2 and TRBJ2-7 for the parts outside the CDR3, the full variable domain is GAGVSQSPSNKVTEKGKDVELRCDPISGHTALYWYRQSLGQGLEFLIYFQGNSAPDKSGLPSDRFSAERTGGSVSTLTIQRTQQEDSAVYLCASSWDRGAYEQYFGPGTRLTVT.

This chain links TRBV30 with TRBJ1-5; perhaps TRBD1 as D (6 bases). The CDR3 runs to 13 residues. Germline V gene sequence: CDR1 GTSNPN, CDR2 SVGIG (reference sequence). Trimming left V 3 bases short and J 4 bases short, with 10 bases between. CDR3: CAWRKGGNQPQHF. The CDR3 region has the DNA TGTGCCTGGAGAAAGGGGGGGAATCAGCCCCAGCATTTT. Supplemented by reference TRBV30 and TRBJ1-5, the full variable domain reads SQTIHQWPATLVQPVGSPLSLECTVEGTSNPNLYWYRQAAGRGLQLLFYSVGIGQISSEVPQNLSASRPQDRQFILSSKKLLLSDSGFYLCAWRKGGNQPQHFGDGTRLSIL.

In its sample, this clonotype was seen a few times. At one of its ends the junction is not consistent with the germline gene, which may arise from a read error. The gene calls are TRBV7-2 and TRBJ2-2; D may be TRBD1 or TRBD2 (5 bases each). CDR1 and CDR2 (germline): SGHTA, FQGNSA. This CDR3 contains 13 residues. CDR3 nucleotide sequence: TGTGCCAGCAGCCACGGGACCACCGAGGAGCTGTTTTTT. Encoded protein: CASSHGTTEELFF.

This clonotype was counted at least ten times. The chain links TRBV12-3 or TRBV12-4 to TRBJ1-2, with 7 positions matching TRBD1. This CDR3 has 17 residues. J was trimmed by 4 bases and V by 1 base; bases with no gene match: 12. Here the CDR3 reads CASSLDPLQGSPYGYTF. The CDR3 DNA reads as TGTGCCAGCAGTTTAGACCCCCTACAGGGGAGTCCCTATGGCTACACCTTC.

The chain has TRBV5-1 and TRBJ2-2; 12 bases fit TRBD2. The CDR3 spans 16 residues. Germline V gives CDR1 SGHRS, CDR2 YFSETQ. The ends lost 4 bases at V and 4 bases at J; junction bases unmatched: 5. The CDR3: CASSATSGSITGELFF. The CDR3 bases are TGCGCCAGCAGCGCGACTAGCGGGAGTATCACCGGGGAGCTGTTTTTT.

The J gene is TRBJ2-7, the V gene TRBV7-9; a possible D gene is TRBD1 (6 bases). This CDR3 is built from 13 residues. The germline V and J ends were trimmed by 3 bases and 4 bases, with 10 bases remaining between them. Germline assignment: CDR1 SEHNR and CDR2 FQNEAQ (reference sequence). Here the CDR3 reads CASSFQGRYEQYF. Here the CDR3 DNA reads TGTGCCAGCAGCTTCCAGGGGCGGTACGAGCAGTACTTC.

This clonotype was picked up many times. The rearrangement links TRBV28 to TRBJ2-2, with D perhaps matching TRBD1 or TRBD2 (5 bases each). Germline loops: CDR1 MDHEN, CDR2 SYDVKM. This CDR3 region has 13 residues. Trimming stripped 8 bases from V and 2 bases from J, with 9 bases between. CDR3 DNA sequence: TGTGCCAGCTGGAGGACAAACACCGGGGAGCTGTTTTTT. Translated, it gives CASWRTNTGELFF.

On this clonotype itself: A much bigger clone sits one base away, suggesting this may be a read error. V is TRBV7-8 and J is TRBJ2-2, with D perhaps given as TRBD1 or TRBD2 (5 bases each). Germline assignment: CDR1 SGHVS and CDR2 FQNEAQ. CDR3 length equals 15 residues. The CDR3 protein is CASSLSRVNTGERFF. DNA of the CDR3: TGTGCCAGCAGCTTGTCCAGGGTAAACACCGGGGAGCGGTTTTTT.

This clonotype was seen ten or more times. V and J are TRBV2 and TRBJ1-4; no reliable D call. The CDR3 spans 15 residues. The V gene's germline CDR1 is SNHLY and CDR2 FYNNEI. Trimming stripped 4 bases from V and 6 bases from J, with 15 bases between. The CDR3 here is CASSAPSGAHEKLFF. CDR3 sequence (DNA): TGTGCCAGCAGTGCCCCCTCGGGTGCACATGAAAAACTGTTTTTT.

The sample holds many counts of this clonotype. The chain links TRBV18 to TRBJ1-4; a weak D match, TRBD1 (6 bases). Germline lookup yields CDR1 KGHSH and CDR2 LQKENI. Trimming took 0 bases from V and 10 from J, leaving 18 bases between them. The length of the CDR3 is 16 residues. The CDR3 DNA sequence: TGTGCCAGCTCACCACCCCAGGGCAGGGGAGGTGGAAAACTGTTTTTT. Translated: CASSPPQGRGGGKLFF.

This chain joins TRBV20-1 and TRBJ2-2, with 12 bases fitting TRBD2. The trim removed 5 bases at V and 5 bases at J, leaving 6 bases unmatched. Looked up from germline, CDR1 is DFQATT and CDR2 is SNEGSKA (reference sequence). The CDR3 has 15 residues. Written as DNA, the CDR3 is TGCAGTGCTCTAGCGGGAGGGGGTACGACCGGGGAGCTGTTTTTT. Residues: CSALAGGGTTGELFF.

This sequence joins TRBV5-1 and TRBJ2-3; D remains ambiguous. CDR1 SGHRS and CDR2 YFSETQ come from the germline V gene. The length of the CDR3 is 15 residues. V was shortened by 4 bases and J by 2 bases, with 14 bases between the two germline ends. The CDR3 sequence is CASSPALWPTDTQYF. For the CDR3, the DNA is TGCGCCAGCAGCCCAGCCCTCTGGCCCACAGATACGCAGTATTTT.

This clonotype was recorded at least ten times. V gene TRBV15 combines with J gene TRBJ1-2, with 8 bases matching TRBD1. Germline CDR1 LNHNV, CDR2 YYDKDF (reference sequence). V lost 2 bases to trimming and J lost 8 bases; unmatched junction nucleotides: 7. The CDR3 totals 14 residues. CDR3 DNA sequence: TGTGCCACCAGCAGACTCGGACAGGGTGGCGGCTACACCTTC. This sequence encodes CATSRLGQGGGYTF.

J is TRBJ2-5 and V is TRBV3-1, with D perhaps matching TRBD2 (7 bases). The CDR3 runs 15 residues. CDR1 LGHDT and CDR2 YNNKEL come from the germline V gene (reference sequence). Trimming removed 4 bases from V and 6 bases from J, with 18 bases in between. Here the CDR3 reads CASSPRGGAAQTQYF. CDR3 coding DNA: TGTGCCAGCAGCCCGAGAGGGGGGGCAGCACAGACCCAGTACTTC.

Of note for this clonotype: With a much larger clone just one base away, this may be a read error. The CDR3 protein is CSAVYRNNQLQHF. The CDR3 DNA sequence: TGCAGTGCCGTGTACAGGAATAATCAGCTCCAGCATTTT. The rearrangement joins TRBV20-1 to TRBJ1-5, with a weak D call TRBD1 (5 bases). Germline V lookup: CDR1 DFQATT, CDR2 SNEGSKA (reference sequence). The CDR3 is 13 residues long.

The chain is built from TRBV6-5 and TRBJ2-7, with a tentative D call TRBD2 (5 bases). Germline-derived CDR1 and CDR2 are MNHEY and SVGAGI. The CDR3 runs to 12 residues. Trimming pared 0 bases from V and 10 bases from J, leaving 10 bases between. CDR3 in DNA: TGTGCCAGCAGTTACTCCGGCGGGCCCCAGTACTTC. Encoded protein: CASSYSGGPQYF.

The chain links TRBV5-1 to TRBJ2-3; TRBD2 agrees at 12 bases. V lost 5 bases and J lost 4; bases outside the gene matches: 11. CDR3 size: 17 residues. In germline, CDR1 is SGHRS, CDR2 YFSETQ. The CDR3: CASSSEPTSGSSDTQYF. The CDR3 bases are TGCGCCAGCAGTTCGGAACCGACTAGCGGGAGTTCAGATACGCAGTATTTT.

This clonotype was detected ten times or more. CDR3 sequence reads: CASSLGTSGGLGKTQYF. DNA for the CDR3: TGTGCCAGCAGCTTAGGGACTAGCGGGGGCTTGGGGAAGACCCAGTACTTC. The chain carries TRBV7-2 and TRBJ2-5; 13 nucleotides align to TRBD2. V was pared by 1 base and J by 6 bases, with 8 bases of the junction left unmatched. Germline V gives CDR1 SGHTA, CDR2 FQGNSA. The CDR3 extends over 17 amino acids.

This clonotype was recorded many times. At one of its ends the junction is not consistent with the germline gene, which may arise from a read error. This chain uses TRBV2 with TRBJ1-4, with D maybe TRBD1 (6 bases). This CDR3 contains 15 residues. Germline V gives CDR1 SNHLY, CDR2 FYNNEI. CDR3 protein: CASSEVDRRIEKLFF. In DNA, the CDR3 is TGTGCCAGCAGCGAAGTAGACAGGCGCATTGAAAAACTGTTTTTT.

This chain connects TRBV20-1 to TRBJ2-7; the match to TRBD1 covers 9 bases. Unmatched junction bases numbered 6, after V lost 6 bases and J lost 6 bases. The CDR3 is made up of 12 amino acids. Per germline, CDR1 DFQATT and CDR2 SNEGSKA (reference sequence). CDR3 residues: CSARDRVAEQYF. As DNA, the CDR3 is TGCAGTGCCCGGGACAGGGTTGCCGAGCAGTACTTC.

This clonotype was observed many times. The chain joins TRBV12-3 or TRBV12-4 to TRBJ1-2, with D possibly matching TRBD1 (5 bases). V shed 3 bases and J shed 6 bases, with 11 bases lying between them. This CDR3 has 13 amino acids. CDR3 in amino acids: CASSFAGIDGYTF. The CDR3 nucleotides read TGTGCCAGCAGTTTTGCAGGGATCGATGGCTACACCTTC.

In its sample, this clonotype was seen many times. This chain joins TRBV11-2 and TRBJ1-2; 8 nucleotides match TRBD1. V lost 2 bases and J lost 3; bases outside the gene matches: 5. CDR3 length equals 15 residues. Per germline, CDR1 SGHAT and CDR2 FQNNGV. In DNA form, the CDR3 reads TGTGCCAGCAGCTTACAGGGGGCTTTTGACTATGGCTACACCTTC. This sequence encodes CASSLQGAFDYGYTF.

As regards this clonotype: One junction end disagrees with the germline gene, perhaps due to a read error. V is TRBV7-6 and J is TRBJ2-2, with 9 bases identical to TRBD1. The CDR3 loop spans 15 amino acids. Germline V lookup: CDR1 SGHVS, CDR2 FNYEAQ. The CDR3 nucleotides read TGTGCCAGCAGTCCGTTACAGGGGGCGGGCGGGGAGCTGTTCTTT. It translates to CASSPLQGAGGELFF.